This T cell receptor beta chain was profiled in a study of glioma-infiltrating T cells. Overall study results and limits: Above-expected tissue-blood divergence occurred in all gliomas, most in low-grade ones. Very few CDR3 sequences were shared between tissue and blood.

CDR1 and CDR2 (germline): SNHLY, FYNNEI. The CDR3 totals 13 residues. Trimming took off 4 bases at V and 4 bases at J, with 7 bases between the two ends. Using RNA template, CDR3s of TCR alpha and beta were amplified with iRepertoire arm-PCR. Tissue mRNA or PBMC total RNA, roughly 100-400 ng, went into one-step reverse transcription and amplification. TCRdb ran MiXCR on the multiplex PCR reads and lists one entry per CDR3 protein. The table lists more than 20,000 distinct CDR3 sequences, just under 25% of them singletons, with under 15% in the top ten. This clonotype occurred many times. Its cognate antigen is unknown.

Sequencing used glioma tissue, nonneoplastic brain tissue, or PBMCs (not recorded which). J is TRBJ2-2 and V is TRBV2, with TRBD1 as a possible D gene (5 bases). The source is a human donor with low-grade glioma or glioblastoma, undergoing nonglioma brain surgery, or in good health (not recorded which). The CDR3 bases are TGTGCCAGCAGTGTCCAGGGCACCGGGGAGCTGTTTTTT. It specifies CASSVQGTGELFF.